The 5 T cell receptor beta chains listed next were all sequenced from one sample in a study of cytomegalovirus exposure and HLA in healthy donors. The primer mix had 60 Vbeta and 13 Jbeta primers. The assay was immunoSEQ multiplex PCR, and TCRdb's table has in-frame clones only and misses some. The table includes 150,000 to 200,000 clones, approximately 78% detected once. The source material was PBMCs. These receptor sequences come from a young woman in good health and CMV-seronegative.

The chain uses TRBV13 and TRBJ1-6, with 8 positions matching TRBD1. The CDR3 sequence is 15 residues long. Germline V lookup: CDR1 PRHDT, CDR2 FYEKMQ (reference sequence). V was pared by 4 bases and J by 4 bases, with 3 bases of the junction left unmatched. Written as DNA, the CDR3 is TGTGCCAGCAGCTCCCGGGACAGGTATAATTCACCCCTCCACTTT. Translated: CASSSRDRYNSPLHF.

The chain employs TRBV7-3 and TRBJ2-3; 11 nucleotides align to TRBD2. Trimming at V came to 3 bases and at J to 5 bases, leaving 13 bases not matched to a gene. The CDR3 runs 18 residues. The V gene's germline CDR1 is SGHTA and CDR2 FQGTGA. CDR3 loop: CASSFASGRFVPIDTQYF. CDR3 nucleotide sequence: TGTGCCAGCAGCTTCGCTAGCGGGAGGTTTGTTCCGATAGATACGCAGTATTTT.

This chain uses TRBV18 with TRBJ1-1; D may be TRBD1 (6 bases). Trimming left V 1 base short and J 7 bases short, with 13 bases between. This CDR3 is built from 14 residues. Germline V gives CDR1 KGHSH, CDR2 LQKENI. As DNA, the CDR3 is TGTGCCAGCTCACCACAAACAGGGAGGGGTGAAGCTTTCTTT. Translation gives CASSPQTGRGEAFF.

The rearrangement uses TRBV5-1 and TRBJ2-7; weak D call: TRBD2 (7 bases). The CDR3 covers 19 residues. Germline values: CDR1 SGHRS, CDR2 YFSETQ. Trimming removed 4 bases from V and 2 bases from J, with 28 bases in between. The CDR3 DNA follows: TGCGCCAGCAGCCCGGAAACTATCGGGGGGCGGATTCGAGCCTACGAGCAGTACTTC. Its translation: CASSPETIGGRIRAYEQYF.

The V gene is TRBV5-1, the J gene TRBJ2-5; D possibly corresponds to TRBD1 (5 bases). CDR3 length: 13 residues. Trimming shortened V by 5 bases and J by 4 bases, and 12 bases separated the two germline ends. Germline V gives CDR1 SGHRS, CDR2 YFSETQ. CDR3: CASRNQGIETQYF. The CDR3 DNA sequence: TGCGCCAGCAGGAACCAGGGTATAGAGACCCAGTACTTC.